These T cell receptor beta chains were read from a single sample in a study of sequential checkpoint blockade in melanoma. The repertoire was sequenced with immunoSEQ multiplex PCR; TCRdb's copy has only in-frame clones and lacks some. This table holds about 18,000 clones, under 75% found once. Here the sequenced sample was CD8+ T cells sorted from blood (inferred from file names), taken from a patient given nivolumab and ipilimumab in sequence. The receptors were gathered from a human donor with melanoma. CDR3s include the opening cysteine and the closing phenylalanine or tryptophan. A D gene is named only where the DNA matches it firmly. A clone size is listed for some rows: how often the clone was seen (once, few, many), or a class if it is expanded.

j_gene: TRBJ2-7
v_gene: TRBV7-9
abundance: once
d_gene: TRBD2
CDR3aa: CASSSGSGNTYEQYF
CDR3nt: TGTGCCAGCAGTTCTGGGAGCGGGAACACCTACGAGCAGTACTTC

j_gene: TRBJ2-7
v_gene: TRBV6-6
abundance: .
d_gene: .
CDR3aa: CASSYFLTGIYEQYF
CDR3nt: TGTGCCAGCAGTTACTTCCTTACAGGGATCTACGAGCAGTACTTC

j_gene: TRBJ2-7
v_gene: TRBV27
abundance: once
d_gene: TRBD2
CDR3aa: CASSDRGLAGVYEQYF
CDR3nt: TGTGCCAGCAGTGATCGAGGACTAGCGGGAGTTTACGAGCAGTACTTC

j_gene: TRBJ2-7
v_gene: TRBV6-4
abundance: few
d_gene: .
CDR3aa: CASSGAGAFYYEQYF
CDR3nt: TGTGCCAGCAGTGGTGCGGGGGCCTTCTACTACGAGCAGTACTTC

j_gene: TRBJ1-5
v_gene: TRBV28
abundance: .
d_gene: TRBD1
CDR3aa: CASSTEQGIYGNQPQHF
CDR3nt: TGTGCCAGCAGTACTGAACAGGGGATATATGGCAATCAGCCCCAGCATTTT

j_gene: TRBJ1-1
v_gene: TRBV4-3
abundance: .
d_gene: TRBD1
CDR3aa: CASSPNRQGNTEAFF
CDR3nt: TGCGCCAGCAGCCCAAATAGACAGGGCAACACTGAAGCTTTCTTT

j_gene: TRBJ1-1
v_gene: TRBV7-9
abundance: .
d_gene: TRBD1
CDR3aa: CASSSRRGTGPGAFF
CDR3nt: TGTGCCAGCAGCTCCCGTCGTGGGACAGGGCCGGGAGCTTTCTTT

j_gene: TRBJ2-7
v_gene: TRBV4-3
abundance: .
d_gene: TRBD1
CDR3aa: CASSQSPGTGVDEQYF
CDR3nt: TGCGCCAGCAGCCAGTCTCCCGGGACAGGGGTTGACGAGCAGTACTTC

j_gene: TRBJ1-2
v_gene: TRBV5-4
abundance: .
d_gene: TRBD1
CDR3aa: CASSLDPGTASNYGYTF
CDR3nt: TGTGCCAGCAGCTTGGACCCGGGGACAGCCTCTAACTATGGCTACACCTTC

j_gene: TRBJ1-1
v_gene: TRBV2
abundance: .
d_gene: TRBD1
CDR3aa: CAGSGLSRRQGLEAFF
CDR3nt: TGTGCCGGCAGTGGCCTAAGCAGAAGACAGGGCCTTGAAGCTTTCTTT

j_gene: TRBJ2-1
v_gene: TRBV28
abundance: .
d_gene: .
CDR3aa: CASSLFQKGDEQFF
CDR3nt: TGTGCCAGCAGTTTATTTCAGAAAGGGGATGAGCAGTTCTTC

j_gene: TRBJ2-5
v_gene: TRBV6-1
abundance: .
d_gene: TRBD2
CDR3aa: CASSELAGGPETQYF
CDR3nt: TGTGCCAGCAGTGAACTAGCGGGGGGGCCTGAGACCCAGTACTTC

j_gene: TRBJ2-1
v_gene: TRBV27
abundance: .
d_gene: TRBD2
CDR3aa: CAARSGTSGTYNEQFF
CDR3nt: TGTGCCGCGCGCTCCGGGACTAGCGGGACCTACAATGAGCAGTTCTTC

j_gene: TRBJ2-7
v_gene: TRBV6-1
abundance: .
d_gene: TRBD1
CDR3aa: CASSEAGTGGYEQYF
CDR3nt: TGTGCCAGCAGTGAAGCCGGGACAGGGGGCTACGAGCAGTACTTC

j_gene: TRBJ1-2
v_gene: TRBV4-3
abundance: .
d_gene: TRBD1
CDR3aa: CASSQDPPAGGYYGYTF
CDR3nt: TGCGCCAGCAGCCAAGATCCCCCGGCAGGGGGCTACTATGGCTACACCTTC

j_gene: TRBJ2-7
v_gene: TRBV7-9
abundance: .
d_gene: TRBD2
CDR3aa: CASSPRGTSGLFSYEQYF
CDR3nt: TGTGCCAGCAGCCCCCGTGGGACTAGCGGGTTGTTCTCCTACGAGCAGTACTTC

j_gene: TRBJ1-5
v_gene: TRBV19
abundance: .
d_gene: .
CDR3aa: CASSIVREVRQPQHF
CDR3nt: TGTGCCAGTAGTATAGTCAGAGAGGTCCGACAGCCCCAGCATTTT

j_gene: TRBJ2-3
v_gene: TRBV5-4
abundance: .
d_gene: .
CDR3aa: CASSVWGGAPDTQYF
CDR3nt: TGTGCCAGCAGTGTTTGGGGGGGGGCCCCAGATACGCAGTATTTT

j_gene: TRBJ1-1
v_gene: TRBV6-4
abundance: .
d_gene: .
CDR3aa: CASSLDIYGTEAFF
CDR3nt: TGTGCCAGCTCCTTGGACATTTACGGCACTGAAGCTTTCTTT

j_gene: TRBJ2-7
v_gene: TRBV28
abundance: few
d_gene: .
CDR3aa: CASRIRDSSYEQYF
CDR3nt: TGTGCCAGCAGGATCCGGGACTCCTCCTACGAGCAGTACTTC

j_gene: TRBJ2-7
v_gene: TRBV28
abundance: .
d_gene: TRBD2
CDR3aa: CASSSPLAEAYEQYF
CDR3nt: TGTGCCAGCAGTTCCCCCCTAGCGGAGGCCTACGAGCAGTACTTC

j_gene: TRBJ2-6
v_gene: TRBV28
abundance: .
d_gene: TRBD1
CDR3aa: CASSWDSPPRRPSGANVLTF
CDR3nt: TGTGCCAGCAGTTGGGACAGCCCCCCTCGGAGACCCTCTGGGGCCAACGTCCTGACTTTC

j_gene: TRBJ1-5
v_gene: TRBV6-1
abundance: .
d_gene: .
CDR3aa: CASSVEGEYQPQHF
CDR3nt: TGTGCCAGCAGTGTCGAGGGGGAGTATCAGCCCCAGCATTTT

j_gene: TRBJ2-7
v_gene: TRBV13
abundance: .
d_gene: TRBD1
CDR3aa: CASSSSGQGVYEQYF
CDR3nt: TGTGCCAGCAGCTCCTCGGGACAGGGGGTCTACGAGCAGTACTTC

j_gene: TRBJ2-5
v_gene: TRBV28
abundance: .
d_gene: .
CDR3aa: CASMEAGDRETQYF
CDR3nt: TGTGCCAGCATGGAGGCAGGGGATCGAGAGACCCAGTACTTC

j_gene: TRBJ2-7
v_gene: TRBV7-9
abundance: .
d_gene: .
CDR3aa: CASSRSNEQYF
CDR3nt: TGTGCCAGCAGCCGGTCCAACGAGCAGTACTTC

j_gene: TRBJ1-6
v_gene: TRBV28
abundance: .
d_gene: .
CDR3aa: CASDRDSYNSPLHF
CDR3nt: TGTGCCAGCGATAGAGACTCCTATAATTCACCCCTCCACTTT

j_gene: TRBJ2-1
v_gene: TRBV11-3
abundance: once
d_gene: TRBD2
CDR3aa: CASSPGTSGNEQFF
CDR3nt: TGTGCCAGCAGCCCCGGGACTAGCGGAAATGAGCAGTTCTTC

j_gene: TRBJ1-5
v_gene: TRBV6-5
abundance: .
d_gene: TRBD1
CDR3aa: CASTAGGSGNQPQHF
CDR3nt: TGTGCCAGCACCGCAGGGGGGTCGGGCAATCAGCCCCAGCATTTT

j_gene: TRBJ2-5
v_gene: TRBV4-1
abundance: .
d_gene: .
CDR3aa: CASSQQGSEETQYF
CDR3nt: TGCGCCAGCAGCCAACAGGGGAGTGAAGAGACCCAGTACTTC

j_gene: TRBJ2-3
v_gene: TRBV4-2
abundance: .
d_gene: .
CDR3aa: CASSQDPTRRLPDTQYF
CDR3nt: TGTGCCAGCAGCCAAGATCCGACTAGGAGGCTTCCAGATACGCAGTATTTT

j_gene: TRBJ1-5
v_gene: TRBV7-6
abundance: .
d_gene: TRBD1
CDR3aa: CASSPRTGGTQHF
CDR3nt: TGTGCCAGCAGCCCGAGGACAGGGGGTACCCAGCATTTT

j_gene: TRBJ2-7
v_gene: TRBV27
abundance: few
d_gene: .
CDR3aa: CASSLALGVGEQYF
CDR3nt: TGTGCCAGCAGTTTAGCCCTAGGGGTTGGCGAGCAGTACTTC

j_gene: TRBJ2-3
v_gene: TRBV6-5
abundance: .
d_gene: .
CDR3aa: CASSPNGGTDTQYF
CDR3nt: TGTGCCAGCAGCCCAAACGGTGGCACAGATACGCAGTATTTT

j_gene: TRBJ2-1
v_gene: TRBV6-1
abundance: .
d_gene: TRBD2
CDR3aa: CASSGLAAGGNEQFF
CDR3nt: TGTGCCAGCAGTGGACTAGCGGCGGGGGGCAATGAGCAGTTCTTC

j_gene: TRBJ2-7
v_gene: TRBV7-2
abundance: .
d_gene: .
CDR3aa: CASSAATPYEQYF
CDR3nt: TGTGCCAGCAGCGCGGCTACCCCTTACGAGCAGTACTTC

j_gene: TRBJ2-1
v_gene: TRBV7-3
abundance: .
d_gene: .
CDR3aa: CASSSPEGGGRYNEQFF
CDR3nt: TGTGCCAGCAGCTCTCCGGAGGGGGGGGGCCGATACAATGAGCAGTTCTTC